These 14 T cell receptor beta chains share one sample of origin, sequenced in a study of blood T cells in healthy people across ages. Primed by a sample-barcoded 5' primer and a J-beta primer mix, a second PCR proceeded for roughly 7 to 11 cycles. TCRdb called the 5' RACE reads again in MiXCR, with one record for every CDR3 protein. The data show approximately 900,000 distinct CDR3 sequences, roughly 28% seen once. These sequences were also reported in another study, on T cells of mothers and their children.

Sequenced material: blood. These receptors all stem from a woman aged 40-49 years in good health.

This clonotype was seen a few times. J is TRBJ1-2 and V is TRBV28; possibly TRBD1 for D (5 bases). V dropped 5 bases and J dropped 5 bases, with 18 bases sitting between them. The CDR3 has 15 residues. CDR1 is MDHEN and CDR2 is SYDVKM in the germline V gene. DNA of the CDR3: TGTGCCAGCAGTGTCCCGGGGGGGAAGGAGTATGGCTACACCTTC. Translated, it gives CASSVPGGKEYGYTF.

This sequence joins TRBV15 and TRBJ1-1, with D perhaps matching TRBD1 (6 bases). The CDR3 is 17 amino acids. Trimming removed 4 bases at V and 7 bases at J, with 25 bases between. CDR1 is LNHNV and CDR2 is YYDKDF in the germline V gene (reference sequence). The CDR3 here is CATSNATGHRAGGEAFF. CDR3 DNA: TGTGCCACCAGCAACGCGACTGGACACAGGGCGGGGGGTGAAGCTTTCTTT.

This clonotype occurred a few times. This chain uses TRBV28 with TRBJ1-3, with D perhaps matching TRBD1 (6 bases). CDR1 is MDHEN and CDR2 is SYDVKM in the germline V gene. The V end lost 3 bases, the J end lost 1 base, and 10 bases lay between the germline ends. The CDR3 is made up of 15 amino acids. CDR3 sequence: CASSFRGLSGNTIYF. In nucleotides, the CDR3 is TGTGCCAGCAGTTTCAGGGGCCTGTCTGGAAACACCATATATTTT.

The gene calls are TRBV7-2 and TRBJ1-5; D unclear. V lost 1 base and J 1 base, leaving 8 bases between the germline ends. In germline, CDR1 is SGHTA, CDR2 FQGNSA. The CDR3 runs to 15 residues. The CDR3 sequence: CASSLGTRSNQPQHF. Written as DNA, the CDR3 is TGTGCCAGCAGCTTAGGGACGAGAAGCAATCAGCCCCAGCATTTT. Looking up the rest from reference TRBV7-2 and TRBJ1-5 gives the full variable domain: GAGVSQSPSNKVTEKGKDVELRCDPISGHTALYWYRQSLGQGLEFLIYFQGNSAPDKSGLPSDRFSAERTGGSVSTLTIQRTQQEDSAVYLCASSLGTRSNQPQHFGDGTRLSIL.

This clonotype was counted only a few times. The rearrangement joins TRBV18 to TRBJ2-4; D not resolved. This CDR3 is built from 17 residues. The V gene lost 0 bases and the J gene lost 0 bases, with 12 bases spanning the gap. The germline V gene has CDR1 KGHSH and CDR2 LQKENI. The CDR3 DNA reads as TGTGCCAGCTCACCACCTACGATACAGTTAGCCAAAAACATTCAGTACTTC. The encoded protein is CASSPPTIQLAKNIQYF.

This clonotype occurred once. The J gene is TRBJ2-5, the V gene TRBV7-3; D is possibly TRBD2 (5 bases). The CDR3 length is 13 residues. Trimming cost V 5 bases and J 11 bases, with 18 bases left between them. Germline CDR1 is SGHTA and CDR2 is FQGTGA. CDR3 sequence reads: CASSPLSGREQYF. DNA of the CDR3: TGTGCCAGCAGCCCCCTGAGCGGTAGGGAGCAGTACTTC.

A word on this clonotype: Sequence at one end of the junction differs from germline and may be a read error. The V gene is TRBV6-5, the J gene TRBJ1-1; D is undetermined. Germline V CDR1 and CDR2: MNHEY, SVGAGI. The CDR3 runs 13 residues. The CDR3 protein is CASNYRENTEAFF. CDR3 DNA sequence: TGTGCCAGCAATTACCGAGAGAACACTGAAGCTTTCTTT.

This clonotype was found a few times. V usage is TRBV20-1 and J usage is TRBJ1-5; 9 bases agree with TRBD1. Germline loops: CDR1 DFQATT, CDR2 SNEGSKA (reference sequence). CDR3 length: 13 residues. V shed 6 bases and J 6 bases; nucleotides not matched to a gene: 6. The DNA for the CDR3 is TGCAGTGCCAGACAGGGGGTAGGTCAGCCCCAGCATTTT. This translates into CSARQGVGQPQHF.

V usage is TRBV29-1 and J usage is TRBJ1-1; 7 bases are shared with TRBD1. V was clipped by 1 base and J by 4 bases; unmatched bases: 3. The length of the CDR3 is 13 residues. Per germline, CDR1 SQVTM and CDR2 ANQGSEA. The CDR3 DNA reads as TGCAGCGTTGAAGCCGGGACAGTCACTGAAGCTTTCTTT. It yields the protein CSVEAGTVTEAFF. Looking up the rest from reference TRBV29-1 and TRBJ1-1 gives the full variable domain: SAVISQKPSRDICQRGTSLTIQCQVDSQVTMMFWYRQQPGQSLTLIATANQGSEATYESGFVIDKFPISRPNLTFSTLTVSNMSPEDSSIYLCSVEAGTVTEAFFGQGTRLTVV.

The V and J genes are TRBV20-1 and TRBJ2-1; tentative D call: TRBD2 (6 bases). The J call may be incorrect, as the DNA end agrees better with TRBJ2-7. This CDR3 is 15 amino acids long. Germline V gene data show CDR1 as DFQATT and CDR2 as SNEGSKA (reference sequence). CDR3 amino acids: CSAPLRGSSYNEQYF. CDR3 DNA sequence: TGCAGTGCTCCCCTACGGGGGTCTTCCTACAATGAGCAGTACTTC.

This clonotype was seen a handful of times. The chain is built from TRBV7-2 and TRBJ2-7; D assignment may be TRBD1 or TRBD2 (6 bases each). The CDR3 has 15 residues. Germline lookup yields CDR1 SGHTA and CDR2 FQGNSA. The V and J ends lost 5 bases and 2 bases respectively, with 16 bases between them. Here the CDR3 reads CASSKQGGQPYEQYF. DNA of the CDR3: TGTGCCAGCAGCAAACAAGGGGGGCAGCCCTACGAGCAGTACTTC.

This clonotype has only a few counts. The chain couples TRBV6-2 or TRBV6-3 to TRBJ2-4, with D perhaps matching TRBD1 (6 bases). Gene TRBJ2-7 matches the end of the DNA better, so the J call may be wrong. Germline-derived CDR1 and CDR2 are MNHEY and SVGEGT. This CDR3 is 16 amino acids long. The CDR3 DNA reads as TGTGCCAGCAGTGACGAAACCCGGACAGTTACCTACGAGCAGTACTTC. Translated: CASSDETRTVTYEQYF.

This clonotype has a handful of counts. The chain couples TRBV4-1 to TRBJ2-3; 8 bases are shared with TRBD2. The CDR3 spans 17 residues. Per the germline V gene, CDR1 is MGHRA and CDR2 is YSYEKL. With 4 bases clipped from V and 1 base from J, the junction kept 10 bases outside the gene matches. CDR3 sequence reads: CASSPLVGGGRTDTQYF. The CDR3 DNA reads TGCGCCAGCAGCCCCCTTGTGGGCGGGGGGCGCACAGATACGCAGTATTTT.

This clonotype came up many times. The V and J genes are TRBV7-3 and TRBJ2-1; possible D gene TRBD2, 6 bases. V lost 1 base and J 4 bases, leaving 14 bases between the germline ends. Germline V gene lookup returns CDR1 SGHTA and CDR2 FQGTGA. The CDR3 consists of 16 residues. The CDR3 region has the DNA TGTGCCAGCAGCTTAATGCGTTTGGGGGGATACAATGAGCAGTTCTTC. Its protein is CASSLMRLGGYNEQFF.